This record looks at one TCR beta chain sequence and its context. Repertoires were generated with immunoSEQ multiplex PCR, while TCRdb's copy carries only in-frame clones and drops some. This table holds some 21,000 clones, about 87% found once. The data originate from a study of untreated major depressive disorder. V lost 2 bases to trimming and J lost 5 bases; unmatched junction nucleotides: 3. The CDR3 totals 14 residues. Per the germline V gene, CDR1 is SGHTA and CDR2 is FQGNSA. The TCR originated in a woman aged 30 to 39 in good health. The chain uses TRBV7-2 and TRBJ1-5; 7 bases align to TRBD1. Sample: CD4+ T cells from PBMCs. The CDR3 DNA is TGTGCCAGCAGCTTAAGAACAGGGGATCAGCCCCAGCATTTT. This codes for CASSLRTGDQPQHF.